Listed here is a single T cell receptor (beta chain). The target antigen is unknown. The data were taken from a study of identical twins. TCRdb fed the 5' RACE reads into MiXCR, producing one record per CDR3 protein. The repertoire has under 800,000 distinct CDR3 sequences, around 21% of them found once; the top ten carry roughly 4%. Study-level results: Surplus twin overlap in beta out-of-frame sequences was less pronounced.

The CDR3 loop spans 14 amino acids. Germline lookup yields CDR1 LGHDT and CDR2 YNNKEL (reference sequence). Trimming pared 2 bases from V and 3 bases from J, leaving 11 bases between. The data also belong to a second study, concerning T cells expressing NK-cell markers. Turning to that study: Obtained from sorted CD3+CD56+NKG2C+, CD3+CD56+NKG2C- and CD3+CD56-NKG2C+ T cells were the TCR beta repertoires. One of the eight sequenced donors was seronegative, whereas the other seven were HCMV-seropositive.

This clonotype originated in a woman aged 18-35 years in good health. Sequencing was carried out using PBMCs. The chain has TRBV3-1 and TRBJ2-7, with TRBD2 as a possible D gene (5 bases). CDR3 protein: CASSQTSGFYEQYF. The DNA of the CDR3 is TGTGCCAGCAGCCAAACCTCGGGGTTCTACGAGCAGTACTTC.